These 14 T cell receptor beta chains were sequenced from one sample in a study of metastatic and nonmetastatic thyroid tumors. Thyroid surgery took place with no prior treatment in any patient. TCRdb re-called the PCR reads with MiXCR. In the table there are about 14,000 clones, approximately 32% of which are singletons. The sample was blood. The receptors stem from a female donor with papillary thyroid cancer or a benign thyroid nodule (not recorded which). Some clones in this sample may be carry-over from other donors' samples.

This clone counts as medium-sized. As DNA, the CDR3 is TGTGCCAGCAGCTTAATGGAGAACACTGAAGCTTTCTTT. Its translation is CASSLMENTEAFF. The chain couples TRBV7-9 to TRBJ1-1; D ambiguous. Per germline, CDR1 SEHNR and CDR2 FQNEAQ (reference sequence). The CDR3 runs to 13 residues. Trimming cost V 2 bases and J 1 base, with 5 bases left between them.

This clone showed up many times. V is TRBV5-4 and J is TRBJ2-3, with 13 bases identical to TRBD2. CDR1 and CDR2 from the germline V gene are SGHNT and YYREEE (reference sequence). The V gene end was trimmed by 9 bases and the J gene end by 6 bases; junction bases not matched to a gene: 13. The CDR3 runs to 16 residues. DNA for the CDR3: TGTGCCACCGCTCCTGGACTAGCGGGAGAAGGGGATACGCAGTATTTT. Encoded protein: CATAPGLAGEGDTQYF.

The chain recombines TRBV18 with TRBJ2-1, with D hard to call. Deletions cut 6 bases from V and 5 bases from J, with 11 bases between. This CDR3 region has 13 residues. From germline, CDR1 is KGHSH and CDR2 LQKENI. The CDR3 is CASSPDGHNEQFF. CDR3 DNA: TGTGCCAGCTCTCCGGACGGTCACAATGAGCAGTTCTTC.

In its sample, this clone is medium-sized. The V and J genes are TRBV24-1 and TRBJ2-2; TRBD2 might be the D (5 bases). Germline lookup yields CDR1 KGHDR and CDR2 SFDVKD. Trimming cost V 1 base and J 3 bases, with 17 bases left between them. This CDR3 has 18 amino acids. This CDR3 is CATSDFYRGLADTGELFF. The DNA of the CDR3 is TGTGCCACCAGTGATTTTTACCGGGGTTTGGCTGACACCGGGGAGCTGTTTTTT.

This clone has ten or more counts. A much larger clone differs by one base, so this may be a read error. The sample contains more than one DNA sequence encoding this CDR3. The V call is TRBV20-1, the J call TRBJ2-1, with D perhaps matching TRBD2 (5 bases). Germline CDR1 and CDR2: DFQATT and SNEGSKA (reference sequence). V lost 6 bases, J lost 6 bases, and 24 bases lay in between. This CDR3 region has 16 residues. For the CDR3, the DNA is TGCAGTGCCCGGGGATCTCTCGCGGGCATTTCCAATGAGCAGTTCTTC. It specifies CSARGSLAGISNEQFF.

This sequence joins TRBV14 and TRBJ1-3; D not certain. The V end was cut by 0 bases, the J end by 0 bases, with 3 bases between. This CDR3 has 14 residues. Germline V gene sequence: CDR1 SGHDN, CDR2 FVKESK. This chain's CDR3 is CASSQDYSGNTIYF. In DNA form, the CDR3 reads TGTGCCAGCAGCCAAGATTACTCTGGAAACACCATATATTTT.

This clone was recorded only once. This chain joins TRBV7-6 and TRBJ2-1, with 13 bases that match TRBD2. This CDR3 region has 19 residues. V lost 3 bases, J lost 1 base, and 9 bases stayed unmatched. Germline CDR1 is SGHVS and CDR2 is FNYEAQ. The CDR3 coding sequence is TGTGCCAGCAGCTTGACTAGCGGGAGGAGGGGACTGTCCTACAATGAGCAGTTCTTC. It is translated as CASSLTSGRRGLSYNEQFF.

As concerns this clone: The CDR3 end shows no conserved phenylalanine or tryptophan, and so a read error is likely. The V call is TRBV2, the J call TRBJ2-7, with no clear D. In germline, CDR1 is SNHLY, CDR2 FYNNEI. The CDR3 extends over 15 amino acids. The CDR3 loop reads CASSEAPAPLYEQYL. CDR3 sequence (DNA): TGTGCAAGCAGTGAAGCCCCGGCACCTCTCTACGAGCAGTACTTA.

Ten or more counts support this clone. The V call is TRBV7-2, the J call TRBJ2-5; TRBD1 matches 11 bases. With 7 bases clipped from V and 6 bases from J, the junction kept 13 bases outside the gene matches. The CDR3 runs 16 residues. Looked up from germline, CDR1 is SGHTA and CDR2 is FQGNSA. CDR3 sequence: CASTYRTGGQGKTQYF. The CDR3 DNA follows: TGTGCCAGCACCTACCGGACAGGGGGCCAGGGAAAGACCCAGTACTTC.

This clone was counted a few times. The CDR3 bases are TGTGCCAGCAGTTTAGCGGGGTCGAGGAATCAGCCCCAGCATTTT. This translates into CASSLAGSRNQPQHF. The V and J genes are TRBV27 and TRBJ1-5; no firm D call. The germline CDR1 and CDR2 sequences are MNHEY and SMNVEV (reference sequence). There are 15 residues in the CDR3. The V end lost 2 bases, the J end lost 4 bases, and 12 bases lay between the germline ends.

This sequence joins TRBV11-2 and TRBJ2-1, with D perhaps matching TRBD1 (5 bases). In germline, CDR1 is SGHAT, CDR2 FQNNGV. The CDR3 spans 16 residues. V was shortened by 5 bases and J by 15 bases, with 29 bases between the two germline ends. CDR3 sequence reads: CASSPSTRVSYNEWFF. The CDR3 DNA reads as TGTGCCAGCAGCCCCAGTACCAGGGTCTCCTACAATGAGTGGTTCTTC.

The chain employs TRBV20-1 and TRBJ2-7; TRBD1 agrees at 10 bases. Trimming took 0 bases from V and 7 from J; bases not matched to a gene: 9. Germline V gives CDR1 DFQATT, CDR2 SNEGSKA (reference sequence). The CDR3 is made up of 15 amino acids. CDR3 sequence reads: CSARDLDRGDREQYF. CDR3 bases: TGCAGTGCTAGAGACCTGGACAGGGGGGATAGGGAGCAGTACTTC.

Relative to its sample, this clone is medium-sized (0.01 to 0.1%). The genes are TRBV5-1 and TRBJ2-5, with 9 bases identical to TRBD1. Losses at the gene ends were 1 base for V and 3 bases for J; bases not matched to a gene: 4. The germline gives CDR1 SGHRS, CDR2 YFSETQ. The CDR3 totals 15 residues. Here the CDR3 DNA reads TGCGCCAGCAGCTTGTACAGGGGGCTGGAAGAGACCCAGTACTTC. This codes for CASSLYRGLEETQYF.

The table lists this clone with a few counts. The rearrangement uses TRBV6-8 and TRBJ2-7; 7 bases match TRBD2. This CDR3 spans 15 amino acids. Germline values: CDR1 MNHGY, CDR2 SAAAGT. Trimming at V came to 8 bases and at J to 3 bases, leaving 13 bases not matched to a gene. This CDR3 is CASPGGGSFYYEQYF. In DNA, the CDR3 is TGTGCCAGCCCGGGTGGCGGGAGTTTCTACTACGAGCAGTACTTC.